The 17 T cell receptor beta chains below all came from one sample that was sequenced in a study of blood T cell repertoires in COVID-19. Generated by immunoSEQ multiplex PCR, the TCRdb table keeps only in-frame clones and is missing some. The sample contains about 50,000 clones, under 90% of which appear only once. Input material: peripheral blood. These receptors came from a woman aged 60 to 75 with acute or convalescent COVID-19.

The chain couples TRBV12-5 to TRBJ1-1, with D unresolved. The germline V and J ends were trimmed by 1 base and 2 bases, with 11 bases remaining between them. The length of the CDR3 is 15 residues. CDR1 LGHNT and CDR2 FRNRAP come from the germline V gene. Here the CDR3 reads CASGLGSDINTEAFF. The DNA of the CDR3 is TGTGCTAGTGGTTTGGGCTCCGACATCAACACTGAAGCTTTCTTT. The full variable domain, its missing parts supplied by reference TRBV12-5 and TRBJ1-1, is DARVTQTPRHKVTEMGQEVTMRCQPILGHNTVFWYRQTMMQGLELLAYFRNRAPLDDSGMPKDRFSAEMPDATLATLKIQPSEPRDSAVYFCASGLGSDINTEAFFGQGTRLTVV.

Only one count was recorded for this clone. The genes are TRBV5-1 and TRBJ2-2; TRBD1 matches at 8 bases. Trimming cost V 10 bases and J 1 base; bases outside gene matches: 12. The CDR3 runs 16 residues. Germline lookup yields CDR1 SGHRS and CDR2 YFSETQ. The CDR3 DNA reads TGCGCCGTGAGACAGGGGCCAGGGATGAACACCGGGGAGCTGTTTTTT. Residues: CAVRQGPGMNTGELFF.

The J gene is TRBJ1-4, the V gene TRBV2; weak D call: TRBD1 (5 bases). The CDR3 contains 14 residues. V was shortened by 6 bases and J by 9 bases, with 17 bases between the two germline ends. CDR1 is SNHLY, CDR2 FYNNEI, per germline. The CDR3 protein is CASRVGALGKKLFF. DNA of the CDR3: TGTGCCAGCAGAGTTGGGGCGCTAGGAAAAAAACTGTTTTTT. Drawing the rest from reference TRBV2 and TRBJ1-4, the complete variable domain is EPEVTQTPSHQVTQMGQEVILRCVPISNHLYFYWYRQILGQKVEFLVSFYNNEISEKSEIFDDQFSVERPDGSNFTLKIRSTKLEDSAMYFCASRVGALGKKLFFGSGTQLSVL.

The chain couples TRBV7-9 to TRBJ1-2; 11 positions match TRBD1. The CDR3 has 16 amino acids. From germline, CDR1 is SEHNR and CDR2 FQNEAQ (reference sequence). Trimming took 4 bases from V and 2 from J; bases not matched to a gene: 6. The CDR3: CASSSHGQGANYGYTF. Here the CDR3 DNA reads TGTGCCAGCAGCTCCCACGGACAGGGGGCGAACTATGGCTACACCTTC.

Concerning this clone itself: Distinct nucleotide sequences in the sample also encode this CDR3. The chain joins TRBV27 to TRBJ2-2; D may be TRBD2 (6 bases). The CDR3 is 15 amino acids. V lost 2 bases, J lost 2 bases, and 9 bases lay in between. Germline lookup yields CDR1 MNHEY and CDR2 SMNVEV (reference sequence). The CDR3, as DNA: TGTGCCAGCAGTTTAAGTGGGACTAACACCGGGGAGCTGTTTTTT. It specifies CASSLSGTNTGELFF.

V and J are TRBV5-4 and TRBJ2-7; 10 positions agree with TRBD2. CDR3 length: 13 amino acids. Trimming took 5 bases from V and 5 from J; bases not matched to a gene: 4. CDR1 and CDR2 (germline): SGHNT, YYREEE (reference sequence). CDR3: CASRPGLANEQYF. CDR3 coding DNA: TGTGCCAGCAGGCCGGGACTAGCGAACGAGCAGTACTTC.

V gene TRBV2 combines with J gene TRBJ1-5; D ambiguous. V was cut by 6 bases and J by 4 bases, with 10 bases left in between. This CDR3 is built from 13 residues. The germline CDR1 and CDR2 sequences are SNHLY and FYNNEI. CDR3 residues: CASRREGNQPQHF. The CDR3 DNA sequence: TGTGCCAGCAGGAGGGAGGGAAATCAGCCCCAGCATTTT.

The V call is TRBV6-6, the J call TRBJ1-2, with 7 bases identical to TRBD1. CDR3 length equals 12 residues. CDR1 and CDR2 (germline): MNHNY, SVGAGI (reference sequence). V was clipped by 6 bases and J by 7 bases; unmatched bases: 5. Here the CDR3 reads CASRGTAPGYTF. Here the CDR3 DNA reads TGTGCCAGCAGGGGGACAGCTCCTGGCTACACCTTC.

The V call is TRBV4-1, the J call TRBJ1-2, with TRBD1 matching 7 bases. V lost 2 bases and J lost 0; bases outside the gene matches: 12. Per the germline V gene, CDR1 is MGHRA and CDR2 is YSYEKL. The CDR3 runs to 18 residues. The CDR3 DNA follows: TGCGCCAGCAGCCAAAATCCCGCAGGGGGGACGGCTAACTATGGCTACACCTTC. Protein product: CASSQNPAGGTANYGYTF.

V gene TRBV15 combines with J gene TRBJ1-6; D not resolved. Germline V gene sequence: CDR1 LNHNV, CDR2 YYDKDF (reference sequence). Trimming took 3 bases from V and 10 from J, leaving 19 bases between them. This CDR3 comprises 16 residues. The CDR3 region is CATSRDDWVGKSPLHF. CDR3 sequence (DNA): TGTGCCACCAGCAGGGATGACTGGGTCGGGAAATCACCCCTCCACTTT.

In its sample, this clone was seen once. The rearrangement uses TRBV7-9 and TRBJ1-5, with 10 bases identical to TRBD1. The CDR3 loop spans 18 amino acids. V gave up 0 bases and J gave up 5 bases; unmatched junction bases: 10. CDR1 and CDR2 (germline): SEHNR, FQNEAQ (reference sequence). CDR3 DNA: TGTGCCAGCAGCTTAGCCCTCGGGACAGGGGCGCCGGATCAGCCCCAGCATTTT. It is translated as CASSLALGTGAPDQPQHF.

V gene TRBV25-1 combines with J gene TRBJ1-3; possible D gene TRBD1, 5 bases. Germline V gene lookup returns CDR1 MGHDK and CDR2 SYGVNS. CDR3 length: 14 amino acids. V was cut by 7 bases and J by 10 bases, with 20 bases left in between. DNA of the CDR3: TGTGCCAGCAAGGGGCAGGTGGCGAATAGGACCATATATTTT. It codes for CASKGQVANRTIYF.

V gene TRBV3-1 (or the pseudogene TRBV3-2) combines with J gene TRBJ1-1; D remains ambiguous. The length of the CDR3 is 14 residues. Trimming cost V 2 bases and J 4 bases, with 11 bases left between them. Germline values: CDR1 LGHDT, CDR2 YNNKEL (reference sequence). CDR3: CASSQRDRGTEAFF. DNA of the CDR3: TGTGCCAGCAGCCAACGGGATCGCGGCACTGAAGCTTTCTTT.

The chain links TRBV7-9 to TRBJ2-5, with 12 bases fitting TRBD2. This CDR3 is 15 amino acids long. The germline CDR1 and CDR2 sequences are SEHNR and FQNEAQ (reference sequence). The V gene end was trimmed by 7 bases and the J gene end by 0 bases; junction bases not matched to a gene: 3. CDR3 residues: CASNRLAGDQETQYF. For the CDR3, the DNA is TGTGCCAGCAACCGACTAGCGGGGGACCAAGAGACCCAGTACTTC. Full variable domain (outside the CDR3, taken from reference TRBV7-9 and TRBJ2-5): DTGVSQNPRHKITKRGQNVTFRCDPISEHNRLYWYRQTLGQGPEFLTYFQNEAQLEKSRLLSDRFSAERPKGSFSTLEIQRTEQGDSAMYLCASNRLAGDQETQYFGPGTRLLVL.

The chain links TRBV13 to TRBJ1-2; the match to TRBD1 covers 9 bases. CDR3 size: 15 residues. The V and J ends lost 1 base and 8 bases, in that order; junction bases with no gene match: 8. Germline assignment: CDR1 PRHDT and CDR2 FYEKMQ (reference sequence). This CDR3 is CASSLAGTGPKGYTF. The CDR3 nucleotides read TGTGCCAGCAGCTTAGCCGGGACAGGGCCGAAAGGCTACACCTTC.

The V and J genes are TRBV29-1 and TRBJ2-1, with D unclear. This CDR3 is 13 amino acids long. Trimming removed 2 bases at V and 1 base at J, with 6 bases between. The germline gives CDR1 SQVTM, CDR2 ANQGSEA. CDR3 protein: CSVEIYSYNEQFF. The CDR3 DNA follows: TGCAGCGTTGAAATCTATTCCTACAATGAGCAGTTCTTC.

CDR3 protein: CASNWDRRQETQYF. The CDR3 DNA reads as TGTGCCAGCAACTGGGACAGGAGGCAAGAGACCCAGTACTTC. This chain uses TRBV6-5 with TRBJ2-5; TRBD1 aligns across 8 bases. From germline, CDR1 is MNHEY and CDR2 SVGAGI. Germline trimming cut 7 bases from V and 2 bases from J; bases unmatched to any gene: 6. The CDR3 runs to 14 residues.